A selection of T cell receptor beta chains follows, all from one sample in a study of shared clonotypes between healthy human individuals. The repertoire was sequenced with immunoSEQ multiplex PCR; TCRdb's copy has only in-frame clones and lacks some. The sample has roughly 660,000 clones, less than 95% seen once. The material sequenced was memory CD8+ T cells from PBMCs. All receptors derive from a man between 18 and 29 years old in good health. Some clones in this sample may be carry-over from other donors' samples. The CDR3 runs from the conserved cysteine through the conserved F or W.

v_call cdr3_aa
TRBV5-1 CASSRTENTEAFF
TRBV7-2 CASSLAVASDEQYF
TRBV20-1 CSAPWGNEQYF
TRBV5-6 CASSLAEGVAGDLSGEQYF
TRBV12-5 CASGPASGKNTEAFF
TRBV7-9 CASSAGTGSDEQFF
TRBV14 CASSQGTVPYEQYF
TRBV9 CASSVDPRAKNIQYF
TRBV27 CASSLGVGTTSYEQYF
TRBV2 CASSASGGSYEQYF
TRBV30 CAWSDYGYTF
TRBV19 CASSIPGWNEKLFF
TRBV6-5 CASSSGGSKNIQYF
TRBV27 CASSLPGNTGELFF
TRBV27 CASSLSAGWGYEQYF
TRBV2 CASRAGLRGLGTDTQYF
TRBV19 CASSIGGPGALRAFF
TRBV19 CASSTTRQGSGELFF
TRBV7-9 CASSWGPPGATSTDTQYF
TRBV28 CASSLTSRARTDTQYF
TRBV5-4 CASSWDRTYEQYF
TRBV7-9 CASSYPTGILNEQYF
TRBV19 CASSTTGTVGNEQFF
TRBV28 CASSLGVSWGQPQHF
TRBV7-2 CASSLRPGQGKYEQYF
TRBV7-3 CASSLSLSRAGYGYTF
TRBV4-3 CASSQGTGVDEKLFF
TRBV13 CASSPRGGGSYNEQFF
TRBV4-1 CASSLKWATEAFF
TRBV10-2 CASAGPGTKNIQYF
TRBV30 CAWTASPAGEKLFF
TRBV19 CASSILPTEYSNQPQHF
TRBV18 CASSPLEGRYNEQFF
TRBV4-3 CASRGPLRNGELFF
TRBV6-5 CASSWGRDNYYEQYF
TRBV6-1 CASSEDREGIGETQYF
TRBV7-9 CASSPTGAGNTIYF
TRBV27 CASSLGLYTEAFF
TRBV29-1 CSVWDRGYEQYF
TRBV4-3 CASSAGVGSSYEQYF
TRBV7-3 CASSLRGGANNEQFF
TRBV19 CASSIVSGLLGSQYF
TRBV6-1 CASSELRGGNTEAFF
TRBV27 CASSPGYGYTF
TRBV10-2 CASSESRIYGYTF